The source of this T cell receptor beta chain is a study of blood T cells in healthy people across ages. The germline CDR1 and CDR2 sequences are SGHTA and FQGNSA. Trimming cost V 5 bases and J 4 bases; bases outside gene matches: 10. This CDR3 has 16 residues. A second roughly 6 to 11 cycle PCR used barcoded and J-beta primers. Each of the cDNA molecules was tagged by a template-switch adaptor with 12 random nucleotides. TCRdb passed the 5' RACE reads through MiXCR, listing each CDR3 protein once. The sample shows about 690,000 distinct CDR3 sequences, 35% to 50% of them seen only once. Study results and limitations: Roughly linear declines in TCR beta diversity per million T cells occurred with age.

In this sample, this clonotype turned up a few times. As yet, its antigen is unknown. V gene TRBV7-2 combines with J gene TRBJ2-3, with TRBD1 identical over 9 bases. The sequence derives from an elderly man in good health. Material for sequencing was blood. The CDR3 reads CASSTTTGGMADTQYF. CDR3 bases: TGTGCCAGCAGCACCACCACAGGGGGCATGGCAGATACGCAGTATTTT. Full variable domain (missing parts from reference TRBV7-2 and TRBJ2-3): GAGVSQSPSNKVTEKGKDVELRCDPISGHTALYWYRQSLGQGLEFLIYFQGNSAPDKSGLPSDRFSAERTGGSVSTLTIQRTQQEDSAVYLCASSTTTGGMADTQYFGPGTRLTVL.